Listed below are T cell receptor beta chains from one sample, sequenced in a study of cytomegalovirus exposure and HLA in healthy donors. The assay was immunoSEQ multiplex PCR, and TCRdb's table has in-frame clones only and misses some. The table records around 130,000 clones, roughly four fifths of them present only once. The sample comprised PBMCs. Source of these receptors: a man between 40 and 49 years old in good health and CMV-seronegative. The CDR3 runs from the conserved cysteine through the conserved F or W. D genes are given only for firm matches. Only some rows state a clone size, as once, few, many or a class for expanded clones.

v_gene,j_gene,abundance,d_gene,CDR3nt,CDR3aa
TRBV27,TRBJ1-4,-,TRBD1,TGTGCCAGCAGTTTAGTACAGGGGGCGAGTGAAAAACTGTTTTTT,CASSLVQGASEKLFF
TRBV7-8,TRBJ2-7,-,TRBD2,TGTGCCAGCAGCATACTAGCGGGGGGGCCTTCCGAGCAGTACTTC,CASSILAGGPSEQYF
TRBV7-8,TRBJ2-3,-,-,TGTGCCAGCAGCATCGCTGGGCTAGCATCAGATACGCAGTATTTT,CASSIAGLASDTQYF
TRBV5-1,TRBJ2-1,-,-,TGCGCCAGCACACCTTTCTTAGGGGGCTCCTACAATGAGCAGTTCTTC,CASTPFLGGSYNEQFF
TRBV6-5,TRBJ2-7,-,-,TGTGCCAGCAGTTACTCGGGCCAGGGGGGCCTCTACGAGCAGTACTTC,CASSYSGQGGLYEQYF
TRBV28,TRBJ2-1,-,TRBD2,TGTGCCAGCAGCAGGGCTAGCGGCTACAATGAGCAGTTCTTC,CASSRASGYNEQFF
TRBV10-1,TRBJ2-7,-,-,TGCGCCAGCAGTGAGTCTGACAGAAAAGACTTGTACGAGCAGTACTTC,CASSESDRKDLYEQYF
TRBV9,TRBJ1-2,-,-,TGTGCCAGCAGCGCAACCGGGGGACGGGCTAACTATGGCTACACCTTC,CASSATGGRANYGYTF
TRBV21-1,TRBJ2-7,-,-,TGTGCCAGCAGCAGACAGCACAGGGGGCGGGTTTACGAGCAGTACTTC,CASSRQHRGRVYEQYF
TRBV7-2,TRBJ2-7,-,-,TGTGCCAGCAGCTTAGATCAGGGAAGCTACGAGCAGTACTTC,CASSLDQGSYEQYF
TRBV18,TRBJ1-4,-,TRBD1,TGTGCCAGCTCGAAAACCGGGACAGGGGTGGATAAACTGTTTTTT,CASSKTGTGVDKLFF
TRBV5-4,TRBJ2-2,-,-,TGTGCCAGCAGCTTGGTTGTCAGGGGGAACACCGGGGAGCTGTTTTTT,CASSLVVRGNTGELFF
TRBV14,TRBJ2-3,-,-,TGTGCCAGCAGCCGATCCCCAGGGGAGCCCACAGATACGCAGTATTTT,CASSRSPGEPTDTQYF
TRBV6-5,TRBJ1-1,-,-,TGTGCCAGCAGCCGACGGACAGATAACACTGAAGCTTTCTTT,CASSRRTDNTEAFF
TRBV19,TRBJ1-1,-,-,TGTGCCAGTAGTCCGGGAGGGGTGAACACTGAAGCTTTCTTT,CASSPGGVNTEAFF
TRBV28,TRBJ1-1,-,-,TGTGCCAGCAGTCCTGTGGGGGTTCGGGACACTCAAGCTTTCTTT,CASSPVGVRDTQAFF
TRBV14,TRBJ1-3,-,-,TGTGCCAGCAGCTCCTCCGTCGGCTCTGGAAACACCATATATTTT,CASSSSVGSGNTIYF
TRBV7-2,TRBJ1-5,-,-,TGTGCCAGCAGCTTAGGGGCAGGGCCTAGCAATCAGCCCCAGCATTTT,CASSLGAGPSNQPQHF
TRBV5-4,TRBJ1-3,few,-,TGTGCCAGCAGCTTGGAACATTCTGGAAACACCATATATTTT,CASSLEHSGNTIYF
TRBV5-4,TRBJ2-6,-,-,TGTGCCAGCAGCTCCCGACAGTTGCCTGGGGCCAACGTCCTGACTTTC,CASSSRQLPGANVLTF
TRBV27,TRBJ1-3,once,-,TGTGCCAGCAGTTTTCAGGGTGGAAACACCATATATTTT,CASSFQGGNTIYF
TRBV9,TRBJ2-7,-,TRBD2,TGTGCCAGCAGCGTAGCTAGCGGGGGATCCTACGAGCAGTACTTC,CASSVASGGSYEQYF
TRBV18,TRBJ1-5,-,TRBD1,TGTGCCAGCCGTATGGGGACAGGGGGCAATCAGCCCCAGCATTTT,CASRMGTGGNQPQHF
TRBV7-9,TRBJ2-5,few,TRBD2,TGTGCCAGCAGCTTAGGTGGCGGACTAGCGTCGTACCAAGAGACCCAGTACTTC,CASSLGGGLASYQETQYF
TRBV28,TRBJ1-2,-,TRBD1,TGTGCCAGCAGTACACAGGGGTACGATGGCTACACCTTC,CASSTQGYDGYTF